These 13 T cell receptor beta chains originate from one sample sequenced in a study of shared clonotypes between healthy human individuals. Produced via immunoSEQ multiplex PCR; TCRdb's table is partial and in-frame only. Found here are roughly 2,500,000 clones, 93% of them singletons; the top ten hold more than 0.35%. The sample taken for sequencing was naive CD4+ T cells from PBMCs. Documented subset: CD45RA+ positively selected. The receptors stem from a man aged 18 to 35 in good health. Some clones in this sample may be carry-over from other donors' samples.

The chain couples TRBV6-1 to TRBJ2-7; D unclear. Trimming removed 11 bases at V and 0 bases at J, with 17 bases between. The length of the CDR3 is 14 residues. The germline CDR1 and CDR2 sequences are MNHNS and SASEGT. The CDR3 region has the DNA TGTGCCGCGCTCAGAACAGCTAGCTCCTACGAGCAGTACTTC. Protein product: CAALRTASSYEQYF.

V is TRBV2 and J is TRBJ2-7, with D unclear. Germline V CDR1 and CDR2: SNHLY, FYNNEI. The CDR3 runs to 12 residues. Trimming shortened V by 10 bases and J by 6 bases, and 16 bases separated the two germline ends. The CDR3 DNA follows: TGTGCCAATAAAAACCCCCCAGGCGAGCAGTACTTC. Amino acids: CANKNPPGEQYF.

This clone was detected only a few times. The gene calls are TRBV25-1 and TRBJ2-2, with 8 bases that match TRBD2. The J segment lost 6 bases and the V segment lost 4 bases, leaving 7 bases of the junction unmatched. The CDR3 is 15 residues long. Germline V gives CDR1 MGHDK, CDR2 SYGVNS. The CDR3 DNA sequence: TGTGCCAGCAGTGTGGCGGGAGGACGCGCCGGGGAGCTGTTTTTT. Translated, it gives CASSVAGGRAGELFF.

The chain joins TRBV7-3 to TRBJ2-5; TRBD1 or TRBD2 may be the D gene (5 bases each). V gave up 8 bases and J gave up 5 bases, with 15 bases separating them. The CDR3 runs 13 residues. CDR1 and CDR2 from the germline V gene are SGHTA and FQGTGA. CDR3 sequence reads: CASGVQGGETQYF. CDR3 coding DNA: TGTGCCAGCGGAGTGCAGGGCGGGGAGACCCAGTACTTC.

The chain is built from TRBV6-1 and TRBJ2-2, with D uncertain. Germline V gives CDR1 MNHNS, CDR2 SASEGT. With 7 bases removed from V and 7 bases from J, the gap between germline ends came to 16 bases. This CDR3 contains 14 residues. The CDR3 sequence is CASKLFARGGELFF. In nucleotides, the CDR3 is TGTGCCAGCAAACTATTCGCCCGTGGCGGGGAGCTGTTTTTT.

The CDR3 spells CASSSKRDSTYEQYF. CDR3 nucleotides: TGTGCCAGCAGCTCAAAGCGGGACTCCACCTACGAGCAGTACTTC. The chain uses TRBV5-4 and TRBJ2-7, with 7 bases that match TRBD2. The germline V gene encodes CDR1 SGHNT and CDR2 YYREEE (reference sequence). This CDR3 is 15 amino acids long. V lost 3 bases and J lost 2; bases outside the gene matches: 8.

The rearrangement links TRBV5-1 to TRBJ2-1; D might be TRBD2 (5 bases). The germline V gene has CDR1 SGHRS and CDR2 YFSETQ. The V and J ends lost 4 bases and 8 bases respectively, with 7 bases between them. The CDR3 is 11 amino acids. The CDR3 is CASSKGDEQFF. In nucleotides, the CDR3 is TGCGCCAGCAGCAAGGGAGATGAGCAGTTCTTC.

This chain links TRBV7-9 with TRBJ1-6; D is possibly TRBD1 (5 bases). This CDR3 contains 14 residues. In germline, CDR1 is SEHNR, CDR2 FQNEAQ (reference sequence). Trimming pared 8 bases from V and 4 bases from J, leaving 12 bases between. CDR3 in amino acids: CASGARIYNSPLHF. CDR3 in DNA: TGTGCCAGCGGGGCCAGGATTTATAATTCACCCCTCCACTTT. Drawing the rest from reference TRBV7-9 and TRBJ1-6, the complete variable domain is DTGVSQNPRHKITKRGQNVTFRCDPISEHNRLYWYRQTLGQGPEFLTYFQNEAQLEKSRLLSDRFSAERPKGSFSTLEIQRTEQGDSAMYLCASGARIYNSPLHFGNGTRLTVT.

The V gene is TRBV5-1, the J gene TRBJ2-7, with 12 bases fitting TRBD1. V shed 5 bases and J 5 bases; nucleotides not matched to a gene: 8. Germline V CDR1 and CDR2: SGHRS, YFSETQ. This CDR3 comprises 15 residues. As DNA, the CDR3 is TGCGCCAGCAGATTTGCCGGGACAGGGGGCGACGAGCAGTACTTC. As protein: CASRFAGTGGDEQYF. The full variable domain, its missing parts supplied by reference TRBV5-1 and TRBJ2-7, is KAGVTQTPRYLIKTRGQQVTLSCSPISGHRSVSWYQQTPGQGLQFLFEYFSETQRNKGNFPGRFSGRQFSNSRSEMNVSTLELGDSALYLCASRFAGTGGDEQYFGPGTRLTVT.

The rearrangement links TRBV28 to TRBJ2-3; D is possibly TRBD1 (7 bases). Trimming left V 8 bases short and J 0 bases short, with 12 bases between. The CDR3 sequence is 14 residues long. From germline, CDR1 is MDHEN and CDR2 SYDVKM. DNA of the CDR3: TGTGCCAGCCTCGCGGGACAGAGCACAGATACGCAGTATTTT. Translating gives CASLAGQSTDTQYF. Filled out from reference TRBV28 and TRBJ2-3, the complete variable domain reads DVKVTQSSRYLVKRTGEKVFLECVQDMDHENMFWYRQDPGLGLRLIYFSYDVKMKEKGDIPEGYSVSREKKERFSLILESASTNQTSMYLCASLAGQSTDTQYFGPGTRLTVL.

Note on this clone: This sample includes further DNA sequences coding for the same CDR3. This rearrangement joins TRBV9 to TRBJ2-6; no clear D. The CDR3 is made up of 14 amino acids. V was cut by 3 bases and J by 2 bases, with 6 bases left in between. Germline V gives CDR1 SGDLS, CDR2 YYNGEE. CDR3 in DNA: TGTGCCAGCAGCGGCCTCCCTGGGGCCAACGTCCTGACTTTC. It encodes CASSGLPGANVLTF. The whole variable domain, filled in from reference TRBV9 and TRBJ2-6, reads DSGVTQTPKHLITATGQRVTLRCSPRSGDLSVYWYQQSLDQGLQFLIQYYNGEERAKGNILERFSAQQFPDLHSELNLSSLELGDSALYFCASSGLPGANVLTFGAGSRLTVL.

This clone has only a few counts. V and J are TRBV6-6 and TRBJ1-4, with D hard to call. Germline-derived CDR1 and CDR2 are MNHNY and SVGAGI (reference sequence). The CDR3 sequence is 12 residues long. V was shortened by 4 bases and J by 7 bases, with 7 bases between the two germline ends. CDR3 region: CASSSLGEKLFF. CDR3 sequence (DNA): TGTGCCAGCAGTTCGCTAGGTGAAAAACTGTTTTTT.

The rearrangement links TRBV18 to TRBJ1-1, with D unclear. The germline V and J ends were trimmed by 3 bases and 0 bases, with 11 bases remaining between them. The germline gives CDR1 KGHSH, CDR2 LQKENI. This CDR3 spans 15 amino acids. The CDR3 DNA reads TGTGCCAGCTCACCGCTAGGAGACTTGAACACTGAAGCTTTCTTT. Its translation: CASSPLGDLNTEAFF. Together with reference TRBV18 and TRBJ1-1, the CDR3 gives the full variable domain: NAGVMQNPRHLVRRRGQEARLRCSPMKGHSHVYWYRQLPEEGLKFMVYLQKENIIDESGMPKERFSAEFPKEGPSILRIQQVVRGDSAAYFCASSPLGDLNTEAFFGQGTRLTVV.